One sample yielded the 7 T cell receptor beta chains listed below, sequenced in a study of regulatory dendritic cells for organ transplantation (dated by TCRdb to 2017 to 2019). Library preparation was by the immunoSEQ multiplex PCR assay. What TCRdb holds here is the immuneACCESS table cut down to in-frame rearrangements. Part of the clones is not present; checked against another copy, under half of the missing clones reflect an unresolved V gene, and the others are unexplained. This sample lists around 19,000 clones; 74% were detected once. The biggest ten clones account for about 0.96% of the sample. The sample was memory CD4+ T cells from blood. The label giving this sample's cell subset or site can be read as: CD45RO+ memory T cells. These receptors were obtained from a human donor in good health.

The rearrangement uses TRBV9 and TRBJ2-1; possibly TRBD2 for D (7 bases). Germline CDR1 reads SGDLS; CDR2 reads YYNGEE. The CDR3 loop spans 18 amino acids. V lost 2 bases and J 7 bases, leaving 25 bases between the germline ends. CDR3 coding DNA: TGTGCCAGCAGCGTCTCTATCGGGGGGTTAAGGGGGGTTAATGAGCAGTTCTTC. Translating gives CASSVSIGGLRGVNEQFF.

This clone was seen a single time. CDR3 DNA sequence: TGTGCCAGCAGTTACCATCAGGGAATTGAGCAGTACTTC. Residues: CASSYHQGIEQYF. The J gene is TRBJ2-7, the V gene TRBV6-5; D is perhaps TRBD1 (5 bases). CDR3 length: 13 residues. V gave up 2 bases and J gave up 7 bases, with 12 bases separating them. CDR1 is MNHEY, CDR2 SVGAGI, per germline.

The V gene is TRBV7-6, the J gene TRBJ2-7; D unresolved. The CDR3 runs 14 residues. Germline loops: CDR1 SGHVS, CDR2 FNYEAQ. The V end was cut by 5 bases, the J end by 6 bases, with 17 bases between. DNA of the CDR3: TGTGCCAGCAGCCGAGGTCCGGAAACGGGCGAGCAGTACTTC. Amino acid sequence: CASSRGPETGEQYF.

This clone is a singleton in its sample. The chain carries TRBV2 and TRBJ2-2, with 11 bases aligning to TRBD2. Germline CDR1 is SNHLY and CDR2 is FYNNEI. This CDR3 is built from 17 residues. The V segment lost 6 bases and the J segment 0 bases; nucleotides outside the gene matches: 6. The CDR3: CASSPLAGGSNTGELFF. The CDR3 DNA follows: TGTGCCAGCAGCCCCCTAGCGGGGGGATCGAACACCGGGGAGCTGTTTTTT.

The chain recombines TRBV7-9 with TRBJ2-5; tentative D call: TRBD1 (5 bases). Between the trimmed V and J ends, which lost 5 bases and 3 bases, there was a span of 16 bases. CDR1 and CDR2 from the germline V gene are SEHNR and FQNEAQ (reference sequence). The CDR3 extends over 15 amino acids. CDR3: CASSHTLGPKETQYF. CDR3 sequence (DNA): TGTGCCAGCAGCCACACCCTGGGGCCGAAAGAGACCCAGTACTTC.

The chain has TRBV4-1 and TRBJ2-5, with D uncertain. This CDR3 region has 17 residues. Trimming took off 4 bases at V and 4 bases at J, with 22 bases between the two ends. Germline lookup yields CDR1 MGHRA and CDR2 YSYEKL. CDR3 protein: CASSPSQRGVKSETQYF. The CDR3 DNA follows: TGCGCCAGCAGCCCCTCCCAAAGAGGCGTTAAATCAGAGACCCAGTACTTC.

This clone appeared a single time. The chain couples TRBV7-9 to TRBJ2-5, with 8 bases that match TRBD2. Germline lookup yields CDR1 SEHNR and CDR2 FQNEAQ (reference sequence). There are 15 residues in the CDR3. Unmatched junction bases numbered 8, after V lost 1 base and J lost 7 bases. The CDR3 nucleotides are TGTGCCAGCAGCTTAGGACTCGAACGGGAGGGGACCCAGTACTTC. This translates into CASSLGLEREGTQYF.